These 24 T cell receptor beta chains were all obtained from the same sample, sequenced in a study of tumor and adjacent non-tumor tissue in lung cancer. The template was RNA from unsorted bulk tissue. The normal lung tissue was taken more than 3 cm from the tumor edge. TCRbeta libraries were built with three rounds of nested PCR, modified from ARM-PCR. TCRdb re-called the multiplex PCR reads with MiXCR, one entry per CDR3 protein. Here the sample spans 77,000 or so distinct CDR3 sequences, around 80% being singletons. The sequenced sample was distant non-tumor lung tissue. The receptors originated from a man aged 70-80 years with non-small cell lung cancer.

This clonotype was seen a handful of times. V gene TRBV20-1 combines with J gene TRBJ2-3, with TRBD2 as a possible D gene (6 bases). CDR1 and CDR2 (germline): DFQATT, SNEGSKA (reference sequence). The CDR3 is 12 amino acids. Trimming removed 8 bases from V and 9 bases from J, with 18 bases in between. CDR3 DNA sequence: TGCAGTTCCCGGGGGTGGATGGAGACGCAGTATTTT. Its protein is CSSRGWMETQYF.

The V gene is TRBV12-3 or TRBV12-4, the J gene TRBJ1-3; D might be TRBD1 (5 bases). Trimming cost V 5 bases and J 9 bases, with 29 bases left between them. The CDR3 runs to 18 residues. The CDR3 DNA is TGTGCCAGCAGTCGTCCCGGGACTGGGATCGGCTCTGTAAGCACCATATATTTT. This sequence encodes CASSRPGTGIGSVSTIYF.

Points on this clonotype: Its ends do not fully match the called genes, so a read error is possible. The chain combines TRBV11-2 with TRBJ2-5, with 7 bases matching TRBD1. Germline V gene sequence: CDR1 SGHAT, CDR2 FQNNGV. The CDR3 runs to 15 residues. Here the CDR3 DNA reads TGTGCCAACAGCAAAGGGACAGTTGGGCAAGAGACACAGTACTTC. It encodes CANSKGTVGQETQYF.

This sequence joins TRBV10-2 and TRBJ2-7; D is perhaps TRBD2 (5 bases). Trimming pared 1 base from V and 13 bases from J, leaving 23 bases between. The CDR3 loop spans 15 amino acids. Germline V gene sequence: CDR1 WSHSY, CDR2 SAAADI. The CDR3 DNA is TGCGCCAGCAGTGAGTGGGGAGATAGGCGCGACGAGAAATACTTC. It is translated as CASSEWGDRRDEKYF.

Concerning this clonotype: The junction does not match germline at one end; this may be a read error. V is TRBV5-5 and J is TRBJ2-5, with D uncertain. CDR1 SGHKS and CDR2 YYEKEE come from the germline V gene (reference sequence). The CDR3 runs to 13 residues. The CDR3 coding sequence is TGTGCCAGGAGCTTGGTCAATCCGGAGATCCAGTACTTC. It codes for CARSLVNPEIQYF.

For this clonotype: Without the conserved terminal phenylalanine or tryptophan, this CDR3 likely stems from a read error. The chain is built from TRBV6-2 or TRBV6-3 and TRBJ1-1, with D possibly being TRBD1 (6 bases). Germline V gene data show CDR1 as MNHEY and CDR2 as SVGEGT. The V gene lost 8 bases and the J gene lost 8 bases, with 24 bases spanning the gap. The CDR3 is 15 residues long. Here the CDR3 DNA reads TGTGCCAGCCGAGCTTTTGTGGGACAAAGAAGGGAAGCTTTCTTA. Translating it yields CASRAFVGQRREAFL.

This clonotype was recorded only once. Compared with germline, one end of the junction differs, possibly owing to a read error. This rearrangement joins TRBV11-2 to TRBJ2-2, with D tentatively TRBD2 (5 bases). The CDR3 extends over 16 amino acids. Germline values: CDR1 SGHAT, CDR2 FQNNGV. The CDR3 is CASSLVGTVVAGELFF. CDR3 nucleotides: TGTGCCAGCAGCTTAGTGGGCACTGTGGTTGCCGGGGAGCTGTTCTTT.

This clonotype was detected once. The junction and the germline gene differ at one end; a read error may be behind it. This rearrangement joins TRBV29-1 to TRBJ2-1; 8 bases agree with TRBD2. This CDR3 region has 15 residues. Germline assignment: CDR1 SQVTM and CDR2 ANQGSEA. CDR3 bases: TGCAGCGTATTAGGACTAGCAGGAGCGAACAATGATCAGTTCTTC. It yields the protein CSVLGLAGANNDQFF.

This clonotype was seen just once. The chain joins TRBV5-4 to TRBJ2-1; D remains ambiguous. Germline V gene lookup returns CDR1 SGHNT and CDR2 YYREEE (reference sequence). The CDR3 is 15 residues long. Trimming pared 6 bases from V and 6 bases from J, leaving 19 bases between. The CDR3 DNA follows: TGTGCCAGCAAATTTCCATCCCAGATGAGCAATGAGCAGTTCTTC. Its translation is CASKFPSQMSNEQFF.

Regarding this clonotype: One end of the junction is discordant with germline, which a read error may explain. In DNA, the CDR3 is TGTGCCAGCAGATGGGGGGGCGAGACCCAATACTTC. This translates into CASRWGGETQYF. V is TRBV11-2 and J is TRBJ2-5; possible D gene TRBD2, 7 bases. CDR1 and CDR2 from the germline V gene are SGHAT and FQNNGV. This CDR3 is built from 12 residues.

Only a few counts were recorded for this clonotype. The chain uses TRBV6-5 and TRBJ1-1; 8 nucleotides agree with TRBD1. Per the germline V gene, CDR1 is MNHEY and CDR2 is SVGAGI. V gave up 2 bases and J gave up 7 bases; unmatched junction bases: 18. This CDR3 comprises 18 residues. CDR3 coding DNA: TGTGCCAGCAGTTACGGCAGGGGGCGCCCTGGTAACCTACATGAAGCTTTCTTT. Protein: CASSYGRGRPGNLHEAFF.

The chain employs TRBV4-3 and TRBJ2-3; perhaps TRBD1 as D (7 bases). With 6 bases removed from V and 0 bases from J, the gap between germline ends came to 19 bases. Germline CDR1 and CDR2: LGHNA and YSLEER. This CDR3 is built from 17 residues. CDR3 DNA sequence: TGCGCCAGCAGGCCAGGGACAGCTGGAGGGAGCACAGATACGCAGTATTTT. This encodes CASRPGTAGGSTDTQYF.

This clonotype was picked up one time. The CDR3 loop reads CASSDYGNTEAFF. For the CDR3, the DNA is TGTGCCAGCAGCGACTATGGGAACACTGAAGCTTTCTTT. The chain recombines TRBV6-6 with TRBJ1-1; D unresolved. Looked up from germline, CDR1 is MNHNY and CDR2 is SVGAGI (reference sequence). There are 13 residues in the CDR3. The V end was cut by 6 bases, the J end by 1 base, with 9 bases between.

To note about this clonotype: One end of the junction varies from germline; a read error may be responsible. As DNA, the CDR3 is TGTACCAGCTGCTATGGGACAGGAGGCTATGGCTACACCTTC. Its protein is CTSCYGTGGYGYTF. The chain employs TRBV6-5 and TRBJ1-2, with 8 positions matching TRBD1. Germline loops: CDR1 MNHEY, CDR2 SVGAGI. CDR3 length: 14 residues.

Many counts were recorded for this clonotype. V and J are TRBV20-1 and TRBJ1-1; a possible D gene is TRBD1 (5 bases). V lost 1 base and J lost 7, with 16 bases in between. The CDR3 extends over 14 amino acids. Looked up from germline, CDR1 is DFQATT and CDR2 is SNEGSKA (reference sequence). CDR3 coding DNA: TGCAGTGCTAGAGGGGCCGCGGGGCAGGTTGAAGCTTTCTTT. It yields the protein CSARGAAGQVEAFF.

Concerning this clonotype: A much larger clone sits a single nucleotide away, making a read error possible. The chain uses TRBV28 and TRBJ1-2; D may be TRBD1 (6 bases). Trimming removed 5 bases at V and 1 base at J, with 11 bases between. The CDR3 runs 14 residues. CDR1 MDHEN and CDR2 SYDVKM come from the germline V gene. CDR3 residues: CASSIGGDNYGYTF. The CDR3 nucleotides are TGTGCCAGCAGTATAGGGGGTGATAACTATGGCTACACCTTC.

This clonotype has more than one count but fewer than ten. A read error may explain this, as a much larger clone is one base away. The CDR3 protein is CASSPDFQVTQYF. CDR3 bases: TGTGCCAGCAGCCCAGACTTCCAAGTGACCCAGTACTTC. This chain connects TRBV5-6 to TRBJ2-5; D remains unclear. The CDR3 runs 13 residues. The germline V gene encodes CDR1 SGHDT and CDR2 YYEEEE.

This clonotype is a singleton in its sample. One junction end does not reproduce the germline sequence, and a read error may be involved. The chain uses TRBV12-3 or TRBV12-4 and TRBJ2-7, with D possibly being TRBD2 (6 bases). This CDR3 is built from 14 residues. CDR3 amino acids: CVSNLLTLGSEQYF. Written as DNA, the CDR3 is TGTGTCAGCAATCTCCTGACACTCGGGAGCGAGCAGTACTTC.

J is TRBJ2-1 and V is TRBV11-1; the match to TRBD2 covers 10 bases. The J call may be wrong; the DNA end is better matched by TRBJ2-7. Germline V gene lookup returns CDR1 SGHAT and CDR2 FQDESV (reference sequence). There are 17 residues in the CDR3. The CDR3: CVSSSTFSGRSVNEQYF. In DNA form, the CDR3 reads TGTGTTAGCAGCTCCACCTTTAGCGGGAGGTCCGTCAATGAGCAGTACTTC.

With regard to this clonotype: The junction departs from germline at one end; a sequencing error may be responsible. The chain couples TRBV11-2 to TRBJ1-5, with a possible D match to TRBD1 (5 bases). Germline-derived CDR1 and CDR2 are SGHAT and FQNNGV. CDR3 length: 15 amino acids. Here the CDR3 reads CERRLEGREGKNKNF. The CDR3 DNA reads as TGTGAAAGAAGATTAGAGGGCAGGGAGGGTAAGAACAAGAATTTT.

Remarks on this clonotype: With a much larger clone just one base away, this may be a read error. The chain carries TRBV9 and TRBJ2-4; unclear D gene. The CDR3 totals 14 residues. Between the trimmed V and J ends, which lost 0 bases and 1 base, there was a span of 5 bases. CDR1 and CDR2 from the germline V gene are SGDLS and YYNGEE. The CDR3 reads CASSVVGAKNIQYF. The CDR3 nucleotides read TGTGCCAGCAGCGTAGTGGGGGCCAAAAACATTCAGTACTTC.

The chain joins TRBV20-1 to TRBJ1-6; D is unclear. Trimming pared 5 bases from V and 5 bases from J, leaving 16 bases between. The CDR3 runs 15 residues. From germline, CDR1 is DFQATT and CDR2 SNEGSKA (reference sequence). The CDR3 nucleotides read TGCAGTGCTGCCGGATCAGGTTCACATAATTCACCCCTCCACTTT. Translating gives CSAAGSGSHNSPLHF.

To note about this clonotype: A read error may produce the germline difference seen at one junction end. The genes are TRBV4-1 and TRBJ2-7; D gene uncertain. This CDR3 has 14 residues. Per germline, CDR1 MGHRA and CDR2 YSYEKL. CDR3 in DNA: TGCGCCAGCAGCCTCCACAGTCCGGGCGACGAACAGTACTTC. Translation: CASSLHSPGDEQYF.

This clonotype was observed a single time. The CDR3 protein is CASCGGQGLDEQFF. CDR3 nucleotides: TGCGCCAGCTGCGGGGGACAGGGTTTGGATGAGCAGTTCTTC. This rearrangement joins TRBV5-1 to TRBJ2-1; TRBD1 matches at 9 bases. With V trimmed by 7 bases and J by 8 bases, 10 bases remained unmatched. The CDR3 totals 14 residues. Germline V CDR1 and CDR2: SGHRS, YFSETQ.